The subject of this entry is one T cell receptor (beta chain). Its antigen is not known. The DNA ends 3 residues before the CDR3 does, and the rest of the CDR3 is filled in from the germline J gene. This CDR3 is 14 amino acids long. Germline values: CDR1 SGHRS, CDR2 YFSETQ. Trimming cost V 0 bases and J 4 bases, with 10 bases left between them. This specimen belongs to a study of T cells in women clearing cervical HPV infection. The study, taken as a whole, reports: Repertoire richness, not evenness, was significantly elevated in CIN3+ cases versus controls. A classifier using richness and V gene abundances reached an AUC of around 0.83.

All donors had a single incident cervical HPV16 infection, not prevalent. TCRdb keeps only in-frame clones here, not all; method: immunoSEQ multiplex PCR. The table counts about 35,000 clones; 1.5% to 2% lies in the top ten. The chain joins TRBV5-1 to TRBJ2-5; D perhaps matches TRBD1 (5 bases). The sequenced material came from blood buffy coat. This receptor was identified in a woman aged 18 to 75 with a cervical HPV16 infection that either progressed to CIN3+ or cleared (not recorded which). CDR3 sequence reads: CASSLETARETQYF. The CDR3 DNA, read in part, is TGCGCCAGCAGCTTGGAGACAGCCAGAGAGACC.